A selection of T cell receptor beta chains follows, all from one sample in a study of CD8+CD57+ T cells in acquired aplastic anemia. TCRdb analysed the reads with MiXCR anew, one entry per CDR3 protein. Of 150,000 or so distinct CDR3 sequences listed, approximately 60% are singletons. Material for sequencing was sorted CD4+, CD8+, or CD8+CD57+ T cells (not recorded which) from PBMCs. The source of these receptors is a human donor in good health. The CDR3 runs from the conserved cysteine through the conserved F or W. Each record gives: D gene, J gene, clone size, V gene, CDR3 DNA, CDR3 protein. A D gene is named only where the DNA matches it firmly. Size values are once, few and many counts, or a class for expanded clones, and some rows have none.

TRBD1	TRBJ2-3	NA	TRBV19	TGTGCCAGTAGTATTCATCTAGGGGGCATCGTCACAGATACGCAGTATTTT	CASSIHLGGIVTDTQYF
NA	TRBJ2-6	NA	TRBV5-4	TGTGCCAGCAGCCCGGAGCCAGGGGTATCTGGGGCCAACGTCCTGACTTTC	CASSPEPGVSGANVLTF
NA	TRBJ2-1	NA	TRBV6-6	TGTGCCAGCAGTTACATGGGCAGACAAGACAATGAGCAGTTCTTC	CASSYMGRQDNEQFF
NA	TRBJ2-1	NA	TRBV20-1	TGCAGTGCTAGTGGGTACAATGAGCAGCTCTTC	CSASGYNEQLF
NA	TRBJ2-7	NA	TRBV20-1	TGCAGTGCTAGAGACAAGATCTACGAGCAGTACTTC	CSARDKIYEQYF
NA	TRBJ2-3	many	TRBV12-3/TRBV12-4	TGTGCCAGCAACTTGGGCGGTTGGGGCACAGATACGCAGTATTTT	CASNLGGWGTDTQYF
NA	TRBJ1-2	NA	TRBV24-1	TGTGCCACCAGTGATTCTGTGAGGGACGGGAACTATGGCTACACCTTC	CATSDSVRDGNYGYTF
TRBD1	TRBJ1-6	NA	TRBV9	TGTGCCAGCAGCGAACGACAGGGAGGTAATTCACCCCTCCACTTT	CASSERQGGNSPLHF
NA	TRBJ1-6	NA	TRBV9	TGTGCCATCATGAGGACAGCGAGTTTTTGCTCCTATAATTCACCCCTCCACTTT	CAIMRTASFCSYNSPLHF
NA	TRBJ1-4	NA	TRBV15	TGTGCCACCAGCAGAGTAGGGGAAAAACTGTTTTTT	CATSRVGEKLFF
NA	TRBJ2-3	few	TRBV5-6	TGTGCCAGCAGCTTGAAAGGGACAGATACGCAGTATTTT	CASSLKGTDTQYF
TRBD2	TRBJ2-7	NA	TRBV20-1	TGCAGTGCTAGTTTAGCGGGAGTCACCTACGAGCAGTACTTC	CSASLAGVTYEQYF
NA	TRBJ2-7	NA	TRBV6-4	TGTGCCAGCAGTGAGGCAGTCTCCTACGAGCAGTACTTC	CASSEAVSYEQYF
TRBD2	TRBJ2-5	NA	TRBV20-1	TGCAGTGCTAGATCCCCGGGGGGCCAAGAGACCCAGTACTTC	CSARSPGGQETQYF
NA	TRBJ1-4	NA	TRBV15	TGTGCCACCACTAAGAGACAGACAACAACTAATGAAAAACTGTTTTTT	CATTKRQTTTNEKLFF
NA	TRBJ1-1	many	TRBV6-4	TGTGCCAGCAGTGACGTGTCTGAAGCTTTCTTT	CASSDVSEAFF
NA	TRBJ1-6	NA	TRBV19	TGTGCCAGTAGCGGACCGATTACTTATTCACCCCTCCACTTT	CASSGPITYSPLHF
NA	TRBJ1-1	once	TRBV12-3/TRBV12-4	TGTGCCAGCAGGGCGGAGGCAGGGATCACTGAAGCTTTCTTT	CASRAEAGITEAFF
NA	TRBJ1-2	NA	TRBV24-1	TGTGCCACCAGAAAAAAAATAGTAAGCGGGAATCAAAATGGCTACACCTTC	CATRKKIVSGNQNGYTF
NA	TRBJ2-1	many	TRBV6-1	TGTGCCAGCACCCCGGTCTACAATGAGCAGTTCTTC	CASTPVYNEQFF
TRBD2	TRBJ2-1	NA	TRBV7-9	TGTGCCAGCAGCGCATTAGCGGGGGGGCCACATGAGCAGTTCTTC	CASSALAGGPHEQFF
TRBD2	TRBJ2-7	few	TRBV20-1	TGCAGTGCTTGGGATGGGACTAGCGGGGGTTACGAGCAGTACTTC	CSAWDGTSGGYEQYF
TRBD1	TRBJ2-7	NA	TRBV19	TGTGCCAGTAGGGGGACAGGGACTCCCTACGAGCAGTACTTC	CASRGTGTPYEQYF
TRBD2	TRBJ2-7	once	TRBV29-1	TGCAGCGTACTAGCGGCTTCCTACGAGCAGTACTTC	CSVLAASYEQYF
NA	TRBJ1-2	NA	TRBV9	TGTGCCAGCAGCGAGGGAGGGGGGGGGCTCTATGGCTACACCTTC	CASSEGGGGLYGYTF
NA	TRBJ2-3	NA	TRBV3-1	TGTGCCAGCAGCCAAGATTCCAGGGGAATCACAGATACGCAGTATTTT	CASSQDSRGITDTQYF
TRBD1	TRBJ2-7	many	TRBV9	TGTGCCAGCAGCGTAGAAGGACAGGGTACGTACGAGCAGTACTTC	CASSVEGQGTYEQYF
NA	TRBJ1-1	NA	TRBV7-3	TGTGCCAGCAGCTTAGGGGGGCTCGACACTGAAGCTTTCTTT	CASSLGGLDTEAFF
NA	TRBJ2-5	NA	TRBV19	TGTGCCAGTAGTATAGGCCAAGAGACCCAGTACTTC	CASSIGQETQYF
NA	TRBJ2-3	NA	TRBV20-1	TGCAGTGCTAGGTACGGGGGAACAGATACGCAGTATTTT	CSARYGGTDTQYF
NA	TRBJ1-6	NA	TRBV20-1	TGCAGTGCTAGCCCCTCCACTCCACCCCTCCACTTT	CSASPSTPPLHF
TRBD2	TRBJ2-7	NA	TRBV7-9	TGTGCCAGCAACTATCTAGCGGGCCCCTCCTACGAGCAGTACTTC	CASNYLAGPSYEQYF
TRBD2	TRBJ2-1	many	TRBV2	TGTGCCAGCAGTGTACGACTAGCGGGAGTGGGGAATGAGCAGTTCTTC	CASSVRLAGVGNEQFF
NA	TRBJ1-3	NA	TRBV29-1	TGCAGCGTTAGGGAGGTTGGAAACACCATATATTTT	CSVREVGNTIYF
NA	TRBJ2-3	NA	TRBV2	TGTGCCAGCAGCCCCGCCCCTACTAGCACAGATACGCAGTATTTT	CASSPAPTSTDTQYF
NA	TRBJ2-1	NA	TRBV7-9	TGTGCCAGCAGCTTAGCGGTTCGGGGAGCCTACAATGAGCAGTTCTTC	CASSLAVRGAYNEQFF
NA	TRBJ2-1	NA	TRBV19	TGTGCCAGTAGTATAGGTGTGGGCTACAATGAGCAGCTCTTT	CASSIGVGYNEQLF
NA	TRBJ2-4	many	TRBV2	TGTGCCAGCAGTGAAGGTTTTTCACTAGCCAAAAACATTCAGTACTTC	CASSEGFSLAKNIQYF
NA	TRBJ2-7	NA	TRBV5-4	TGTGCCAGCAGCTTGGATGCCTACGAGCAGTACTTC	CASSLDAYEQYF
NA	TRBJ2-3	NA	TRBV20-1	TGCAGTGCTAGAGATCTAGGGGTGGGAACAGATACGCAGTATTTT	CSARDLGVGTDTQYF
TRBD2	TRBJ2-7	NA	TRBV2	TGTGCCAGCTCATGGGAGGGGAGTTCCTACGAGCAGTACTTC	CASSWEGSSYEQYF
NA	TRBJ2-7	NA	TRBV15	TGTGCCACCAGCGGGGACGACAGGCAACCCTACGAGCAGTACTTC	CATSGDDRQPYEQYF
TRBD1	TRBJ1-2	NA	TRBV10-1	TGCGCCAGCAGTGCCGGACAGGGTGATGGCTACACCTTC	CASSAGQGDGYTF
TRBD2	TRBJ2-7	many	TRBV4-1	TGCGCCAGCAGCCAAGAGAAGCGGGAGGGGTACGAGCAGTACTTC	CASSQEKREGYEQYF
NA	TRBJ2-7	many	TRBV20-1	TGCAGTGCTAGAGGTGAGGGTAGCTCCGAAGTTGGGGAGCAGTACTTC	CSARGEGSSEVGEQYF
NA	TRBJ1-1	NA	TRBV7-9	TGTGCCAGCAGCTCTCAGCAGGGTAACACTGAAGCTTTCTTT	CASSSQQGNTEAFF
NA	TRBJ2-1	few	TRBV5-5	TGTGCCAGCAGCTTTGAGGGCCGGATTTACAATGAGCAGTTCTTC	CASSFEGRIYNEQFF
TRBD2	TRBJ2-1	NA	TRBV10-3	TGTGCCATCAGTGGCTCTAGCGGGGGCGCCTACAATGAGCAGTTCTTC	CAISGSSGGAYNEQFF
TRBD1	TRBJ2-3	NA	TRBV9	TGTGCCAGCAGCGTAGTCGGGCAGGGGGCAGATACGCAGTATTTT	CASSVVGQGADTQYF
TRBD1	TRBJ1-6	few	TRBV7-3	TGTGCCAGCAGCGTGGGACAGACCAATTCACCCCTCCACTTT	CASSVGQTNSPLHF